These T cell receptor beta chains were read from a single sample in a study of T cell responses to AZD1222 COVID-19 vaccine. Clones were sequenced by immunoSEQ multiplex PCR, and TCRdb holds only the in-frame ones, with some missing. The repertoire includes about 160,000 clones, roughly 94% of them detected once, and roughly 4.4% sits in the top ten. Sequencing used peripheral blood, obtained on day 0 of MenACWY control vaccination. The receptor source for this set is an adult in good health. Each CDR3 is given with its conserved first and last residue. The D gene is left open where the match is weak. The size entry is marked missing in some rows and otherwise reads once, few, many or a size class.

clone size,D gene,J gene,V gene,CDR3 DNA,CDR3 protein
.,.,TRBJ2-2,TRBV5-1,TGCGCCAGCGGGACTTTTGGGGGCACCGGGGAGCTGTTTTTT,CASGTFGGTGELFF
once,.,TRBJ1-2,TRBV29-1,TGCAGCGTTGACTGGACAGACAACATCGGCTATGGCTACACCTTC,CSVDWTDNIGYGYTF
few,.,TRBJ1-1,TRBV11-3,TGTGCCAGCACCCTGACGGCTCTGAACACTGAAGCTTTCTTT,CASTLTALNTEAFF
.,.,TRBJ1-2,TRBV30,TGTGCCTGGAGACAGGGCCCTGTTTTGGGCTATGGCTACACCTTC,CAWRQGPVLGYGYTF
.,.,TRBJ1-6,TRBV27,TGTGCCAGCAGTAGGCCCCGGTATAATTCACCCCTCCACTTT,CASSRPRYNSPLHF
.,.,TRBJ1-3,TRBV19,TGTGCCAGTAGTATAGCGGCCAGCTCTGGAAACACCATATATTTT,CASSIAASSGNTIYF
.,.,TRBJ2-3,TRBV9,TGTGCCAGCAGCGGTGGCCGAACAGATACGCAGTATTTT,CASSGGRTDTQYF
.,.,TRBJ1-5,TRBV24-1,TGTGCCACCTCAGGGGGCAATCAGCCCCAGCATTTT,CATSGGNQPQHF
few,.,TRBJ1-6,TRBV7-9,TGTGCCAGCAGCCGCGAGGGTATGGGTTCACCCCTCCACTTT,CASSREGMGSPLHF
.,TRBD1,TRBJ1-5,TRBV7-6,TGTGCCAGCAGCCCAGGGGGTTGGAATCAGCCCCAGCATTTT,CASSPGGWNQPQHF
.,.,TRBJ1-2,TRBV3-1/TRBV3-2,TGTGCCAGCAGCCAGAGCCTACAGGGAATCTTGGGTGGCTACACCTTC,CASSQSLQGILGGYTF
.,.,TRBJ2-1,TRBV6-5,TGTGCCAGCACCCGAGGTAGCAATGAGCAGTTCTTC,CASTRGSNEQFF
once,.,TRBJ2-2,TRBV7-6,TGTGCCAGCAGCGCAACGTTAGGGCTTCGCACCGGGGAGCTGTTTTTT,CASSATLGLRTGELFF
.,.,TRBJ1-5,TRBV2,TGTGCCAGCAGCCGGGGGGATGACCGGCAGCCCCAGCATTTT,CASSRGDDRQPQHF
.,.,TRBJ2-5,TRBV28,TGTGCCAGCAGGCCACAGGTGATCCAAGAGACCCAGTACTTC,CASRPQVIQETQYF
.,TRBD1,TRBJ1-2,TRBV2,TGTGCCAGCAGTTTGGGACAGGGTAGGATTTATGGCTACACCTTC,CASSLGQGRIYGYTF
.,TRBD2,TRBJ2-2,TRBV11-2,TGTGCCAGCAGTGCTTGGGGACTAGCGGGAGCCGGGGAGCTGTTTTTT,CASSAWGLAGAGELFF
.,TRBD2,TRBJ2-5,TRBV7-2,TGTGCCAGCAGCTTAGCGGCCCCTAGCGGGACTGGGGACCAAGAGACCCAGTACTTC,CASSLAAPSGTGDQETQYF
.,.,TRBJ1-1,TRBV19,TGTGCCAGTAGATTAGGGGGCACTGAAGCTTTCTTT,CASRLGGTEAFF
few,TRBD1,TRBJ2-5,TRBV6-5,TGTGCCAGCAGTTACCAGGGGACAGGGGAGAAAGAGACCCAGTACTTC,CASSYQGTGEKETQYF
.,TRBD2,TRBJ2-1,TRBV15,TGTGCCACCAGCCATAGCGGGAGGGGTTACAATGAGCAGTTCTTC,CATSHSGRGYNEQFF
.,.,TRBJ1-1,TRBV10-2,TGCGCCAGCAGTGAGACGGGGGGGGAAGCTTTCTTT,CASSETGGEAFF